Sequencing of this T cell receptor (beta chain) was carried out in a study of tissue T cells after allogeneic stem cell transplantation. Study-level results: Anatomically similar tissues had similar TCR repertoires within each patient.

Sequencing of TCRbeta CDR3 at survey depth gave sequences and template counts. Repertoires were generated with immunoSEQ multiplex PCR, while TCRdb's copy carries only in-frame clones and drops some. The data hold roughly 6,800 clones, with 40% to 55% observed a single time. Germline V gene lookup returns CDR1 KGHPV and CDR2 FQNQEV (reference sequence). The CDR3 is 11 residues long. Trimming stripped 5 bases from V and 5 bases from J, with 5 bases between. Documented time point: mouse harvest day 7 after allogeneic transplant. Each mouse received 10^7 T-cell-depleted marrow cells plus 10^6 splenic CD5+ T cells by tail vein. Mice had MHC-mismatched B6 into BALB/c GVHD, sampled day 7 or 14. Comment on this clone: The antigen is not known. Gene names are the mouse ones. The sequence runs out 1 residue before the end of the CDR3; the remainder is reconstructed from the germline J gene.

This receptor was identified in a female BALB/c mouse given C57BL/6 T cells with graft-versus-host disease after an allogeneic hematopoietic cell transplant. Material: gut tissue. The chain links TRBV26 to TRBJ2-5; D unclear. Incomplete CDR3 DNA: TGTGCCAGCAGTAGTCGAGACACCCAGTAC. Translated, it gives CASSSRDTQY. The entire CDR3 is CASSSRDTQYF.